The 25 T cell receptor beta chains reported below all come from one sample, sequenced in a study of T-cell reconstitution after alpha-beta-depleted transplantation in children. TCRbeta library preparation incorporated unique molecular identifiers. From the PCR reads, TCRdb called clonotypes with MiXCR, one entry per CDR3 protein. In the table there are 500,000 to 600,000 distinct CDR3 sequences, 15% to 20% of which are singletons. The sequences come from PBMCs from the stem cell graft donor, collected from the stem cell graft. The receptors originated from a human donor who donated a stem cell graft to a child with acute lymphoblastic leukemia.

The rearrangement links TRBV9 to TRBJ1-1; 8 nucleotides line up with TRBD1. The germline V gene has CDR1 SGDLS and CDR2 YYNGEE. The J segment lost 4 bases and the V segment lost 4 bases, leaving 9 bases of the junction unmatched. This CDR3 is built from 15 residues. CDR3 nucleotides: TGTGCCAGCAGCCCTCGGACAGGGAGGGCCACTGAAGCTTTCTTT. It is translated as CASSPRTGRATEAFF. The complete variable domain, with remaining parts taken from reference TRBV9 and TRBJ1-1, reads DSGVTQTPKHLITATGQRVTLRCSPRSGDLSVYWYQQSLDQGLQFLIQYYNGEERAKGNILERFSAQQFPDLHSELNLSSLELGDSALYFCASSPRTGRATEAFFGQGTRLTVV.

The chain recombines TRBV19 with TRBJ2-5, with TRBD2 matching 13 bases. The ends lost 5 bases at V and 5 bases at J; junction bases unmatched: 5. CDR1 is LNHDA, CDR2 SQIVND, per germline (reference sequence). The length of the CDR3 is 15 residues. CDR3 residues: CASSGLAGAFETQYF. The CDR3 nucleotides are TGTGCCAGTAGTGGACTAGCGGGAGCGTTTGAGACCCAGTACTTC.

The V and J genes are TRBV7-8 and TRBJ2-3; D perhaps matches TRBD2 (6 bases). The CDR3 extends over 16 amino acids. Germline CDR1 and CDR2: SGHVS and FQNEAQ. V gave up 3 bases and J gave up 2 bases, with 15 bases separating them. CDR3 nucleotide sequence: TGTGCCAGCAGCTTCGTGGACGGGGGATACACAGATACGCAGTATTTT. It is translated as CASSFVDGGYTDTQYF.

The genes are TRBV29-1 and TRBJ2-3; the match to TRBD1 covers 7 bases. The CDR3 is 14 amino acids. The V segment lost 6 bases and the J segment 2 bases; nucleotides outside the gene matches: 8. The V gene's germline CDR1 is SQVTM and CDR2 ANQGSEA. The CDR3 protein is CSVAWTGITDTQYF. In DNA form, the CDR3 reads TGCAGCGTCGCCTGGACAGGCATCACAGATACGCAGTATTTT.

The chain recombines TRBV29-1 with TRBJ2-7, with 9 bases that match TRBD1. CDR3 size: 14 residues. Germline CDR1 and CDR2: SQVTM and ANQGSEA. The trim removed 6 bases at V and 0 bases at J, leaving 6 bases unmatched. CDR3 residues: CSVAGTGSSYEQYF. DNA for the CDR3: TGCAGCGTGGCCGGGACAGGGAGCTCCTACGAGCAGTACTTC.

This clonotype was counted a few times. The chain joins TRBV6-6 to TRBJ2-5; 8 bases line up with TRBD2. This CDR3 has 13 residues. Germline-derived CDR1 and CDR2 are MNHNY and SVGAGI (reference sequence). The junction had 5 bases not matched to a gene; V was cut back by 6 bases and J by 5 bases. For the CDR3, the DNA is TGTGCCAGCAGGTTCGGCGGGGGGGAGACCCAGTACTTC. It encodes CASRFGGGETQYF.

This clonotype occurred a few times. This sequence joins TRBV5-6 and TRBJ2-2; D call uncertain. V was pared by 0 bases and J by 7 bases, with 13 bases between. This CDR3 is built from 15 residues. The V gene's germline CDR1 is SGHDT and CDR2 YYEEEE. CDR3 in DNA: TGTGCCAGCAGCTTGGCGCCCCCCCCGGGCGGGGAGCTGTTTTTT. This codes for CASSLAPPPGGELFF.

This clonotype was picked up a small number of times. This rearrangement joins TRBV7-6 to TRBJ2-1; the match to TRBD2 covers 10 bases. CDR1 and CDR2 from the germline V gene are SGHVS and FNYEAQ. J lost 6 bases, V lost 5 bases, and 7 bases had no gene match. The length of the CDR3 is 15 residues. The CDR3 bases are TGTGCCAGCAGCCTAGAGCCTAGCGGGAGCAATGAGCAGTTCTTC. Amino acid sequence: CASSLEPSGSNEQFF.

This clonotype showed up just a few times. The chain joins TRBV12-3 or TRBV12-4 to TRBJ2-7; TRBD1 aligns across 10 bases. There are 15 residues in the CDR3. With 6 bases clipped from V and 1 base from J, the junction kept 6 bases outside the gene matches. The CDR3 reads CASSPVGQGSYEQYF. As DNA, the CDR3 is TGTGCCAGCAGCCCCGTGGGACAGGGGTCCTACGAGCAGTACTTC.

This clonotype has more than one count but fewer than ten. The CDR3 sequence is CASSLATLVKDEQFF. The CDR3 coding sequence is TGTGCCAGCAGCCTCGCCACACTAGTAAAGGATGAGCAGTTCTTC. J is TRBJ2-1 and V is TRBV5-5, with D perhaps TRBD2 (5 bases). The germline V gene has CDR1 SGHKS and CDR2 YYEKEE (reference sequence). V lost 4 bases and J lost 8, with 19 bases in between. The CDR3 spans 15 residues.

There are a few counts of this clonotype. This sequence joins TRBV7-2 and TRBJ2-2; TRBD1 aligns across 8 bases. CDR3 length: 16 amino acids. The germline CDR1 and CDR2 sequences are SGHTA and FQGNSA. V was pared by 4 bases and J by 2 bases, with 6 bases of the junction left unmatched. CDR3 sequence: CASSSRTGINTGELFF. CDR3 coding DNA: TGTGCCAGCAGCTCCCGGACAGGGATCAACACCGGGGAGCTGTTTTTT.

This clonotype was recorded a few times. The chain recombines TRBV12-3 or TRBV12-4 with TRBJ1-5; D is possibly TRBD1 (5 bases). There are 16 residues in the CDR3. Between the trimmed V and J ends, which lost 1 base and 3 bases, there was a span of 13 bases. CDR3 sequence: CASSLGIGRDNQPQHF. The CDR3, as DNA: TGTGCCAGCAGTTTAGGGATAGGCAGGGACAATCAGCCCCAGCATTTT.

The table lists this clonotype with a few counts. V is TRBV25-1 and J is TRBJ2-1, with D uncertain. Germline lookup yields CDR1 MGHDK and CDR2 SYGVNS. This CDR3 spans 15 amino acids. Trimming left V 8 bases short and J 7 bases short, with 21 bases between. The CDR3 DNA sequence: TGTGCCAGCGGGTCGCTAGAGAATGGGTTTAATGAGCAGTTCTTC. This translates into CASGSLENGFNEQFF. Filled out from reference TRBV25-1 and TRBJ2-1, the complete variable domain reads EADIYQTPRYLVIGTGKKITLECSQTMGHDKMYWYQQDPGMELHLIHYSYGVNSTEKGDLSSESTVSRIRTEHFPLTLESARPSHTSQYLCASGSLENGFNEQFFGPGTRLTVL.

The genes are TRBV7-6 and TRBJ2-1; TRBD2 matches at 9 bases. CDR3 length equals 14 residues. The germline V gene has CDR1 SGHVS and CDR2 FNYEAQ. After removal of 3 bases from V and 6 bases from J, the junction contained 3 bases not matched to a gene. The CDR3 DNA sequence: TGTGCCAGCAGCTTGGGTAGCGGGAGCAATGAGCAGTTCTTC. It is translated as CASSLGSGSNEQFF. Together with reference TRBV7-6 and TRBJ2-1, the CDR3 gives the full variable domain: GAGVSQSPRYKVTKRGQDVALRCDPISGHVSLYWYRQALGQGPEFLTYFNYEAQQDKSGLPNDRFSAERPEGSISTLTIQRTEQRDSAMYRCASSLGSGSNEQFFGPGTRLTVL.

The genes are TRBV4-1 and TRBJ2-3, with D uncertain. Trimming took off 0 bases at V and 2 bases at J, with 9 bases between the two ends. This CDR3 comprises 15 residues. The germline V gene has CDR1 MGHRA and CDR2 YSYEKL. In DNA, the CDR3 is TGCGCCAGCAGCCAAGAATCCCGGACCACAGATACGCAGTATTTT. Translated: CASSQESRTTDTQYF.

This chain joins TRBV15 and TRBJ1-5; no reliable D call. The CDR3 loop spans 14 amino acids. V gave up 5 bases and J gave up 2 bases, with 10 bases separating them. CDR1 LNHNV and CDR2 YYDKDF come from the germline V gene (reference sequence). CDR3: CATSPRRGNQPQHF. The CDR3 DNA reads TGTGCCACCAGCCCCAGACGGGGCAATCAGCCCCAGCATTTT.

This clonotype has a handful of counts. This rearrangement joins TRBV3-1 to TRBJ2-5; 12 nucleotides align to TRBD1. The germline V gene has CDR1 LGHDT and CDR2 YNNKEL (reference sequence). Trimming at V came to 4 bases and at J to 5 bases, leaving 5 bases not matched to a gene. The CDR3 length is 15 residues. The chain's CDR3 is CASSPGTGGRETQYF. The DNA for the CDR3 is TGTGCCAGCAGCCCCGGGACAGGGGGCAGGGAGACCCAGTACTTC.

In this sample, this clonotype turned up a few times. The gene calls are TRBV18 and TRBJ2-7; no firm D call. Germline lookup yields CDR1 KGHSH and CDR2 LQKENI. This CDR3 has 12 amino acids. V lost 9 bases and J lost 6, with 15 bases in between. The DNA of the CDR3 is TGTGCCAGTCGTTATAGTGGCGGCGAGCAGTACTTC. Amino acid sequence: CASRYSGGEQYF.

This clonotype occurred many times. This chain uses TRBV12-3 or TRBV12-4 with TRBJ2-7; D is unresolved. The CDR3 loop spans 12 amino acids. Trimming left V 6 bases short and J 1 base short, with 7 bases between. CDR3 region: CASSPKSYEQYF. CDR3 bases: TGTGCCAGCAGCCCGAAGTCCTACGAGCAGTACTTC.

About this clonotype: Being one base from a much bigger clone, this may be a read error. The V gene is TRBV5-1, the J gene TRBJ2-1; D remains unclear. The V gene's germline CDR1 is SGHRS and CDR2 YFSETQ. The length of the CDR3 is 13 residues. V dropped 1 base and J dropped 10 bases, with 12 bases sitting between them. For the CDR3, the DNA is TGCGCCAGCAGCTTGTGGACCTCCTACGAGCAGTTCTTC. Translation gives CASSLWTSYEQFF. The entire variable domain, with the rest obtained from reference TRBV5-1 and TRBJ2-1, is as follows: KAGVTQTPRYLIKTRGQQVTLSCSPISGHRSVSWYQQTPGQGLQFLFEYFSETQRNKGNFPGRFSGRQFSNSRSEMNVSTLELGDSALYLCASSLWTSYEQFFGPGTRLTVL.

The rearrangement uses TRBV20-1 and TRBJ2-7, with D perhaps assigned TRBD1 or TRBD2 (5 bases each). Germline V gives CDR1 DFQATT, CDR2 SNEGSKA (reference sequence). V lost 4 bases, J lost 3 bases, and 10 bases lay in between. This CDR3 is 12 amino acids long. The CDR3: CSAKGPRYEQYF. The CDR3 nucleotides are TGCAGTGCTAAGGGACCCCGCTACGAGCAGTACTTC.

This clonotype was detected only a few times. This sequence joins TRBV11-2 and TRBJ1-4; 7 bases match TRBD1. V dropped 5 bases and J dropped 11; count of bases not matched to a gene: 8. The CDR3 is 13 amino acids. In germline, CDR1 is SGHAT, CDR2 FQNNGV. The CDR3 nucleotides read TGTGCCAGCAGCCCAGGGGGGACCGATAAACTGTTTTTT. Protein product: CASSPGGTDKLFF.

The genes are TRBV20-1 and TRBJ2-7; a weak D match, TRBD2 (5 bases). The CDR3 length is 15 residues. Trimming removed 5 bases from V and 2 bases from J, with 19 bases in between. Germline V CDR1 and CDR2: DFQATT, SNEGSKA (reference sequence). CDR3 coding DNA: TGCAGTGCTTTCCACCGGGATTATCTACCCTACGAGCAGTACTTC. It codes for CSAFHRDYLPYEQYF.

The chain couples TRBV27 to TRBJ2-7; D possibly corresponds to TRBD2 (5 bases). Germline loops: CDR1 MNHEY, CDR2 SMNVEV (reference sequence). Trimming removed 6 bases from V and 0 bases from J, with 12 bases in between. This CDR3 contains 14 residues. CDR3 sequence (DNA): TGTGCCAGCAGATCTAGCTTCGTCTCCTACGAGCAGTACTTC. Translation gives CASRSSFVSYEQYF.

This clonotype occurred a few times. This chain uses TRBV7-9 with TRBJ2-7; tentatively, D is TRBD1 (5 bases). Per germline, CDR1 SEHNR and CDR2 FQNEAQ (reference sequence). V lost 5 bases, J lost 5 bases, and 19 bases lay in between. The CDR3 runs to 15 residues. The CDR3 sequence: CASSLVAGSNHEQYF. As DNA, the CDR3 is TGTGCCAGCAGCCTAGTGGCAGGGTCAAACCACGAGCAGTACTTC.